Below are 22 T cell receptor beta chains sequenced from a single sample in a study of TIL therapy for anti-PD-1-resistant metastatic lung cancer. This was the immunoSEQ v3 assay. Libraries were prepared by immunoSEQ multiplex PCR; TCRdb keeps only in-frame clonotypes and omits some of them. The data show some 16,000 clones, roughly 70% seen once. The time point was: pre-treatment sample, taken before nivolumab and TIL therapy. The sequencing here drew on blood, taken at baseline. Receptor source: a person between 30 and 79 years old with non-small cell lung cancer.

The chain couples TRBV19 to TRBJ1-1, with D possibly TRBD1 on 6 matching bases. Germline V gene sequence: CDR1 LNHDA, CDR2 SQIVND (reference sequence). V lost 7 bases and J lost 0, with 12 bases in between. The CDR3 totals 14 residues. In DNA form, the CDR3 reads TGTGCCAGTACCCCGACAGGCATGAACACTGAAGCTTTCTTT. Its protein is CASTPTGMNTEAFF.

In its sample, this clone was seen a few times. V gene TRBV2 combines with J gene TRBJ1-5, with D unclear. The length of the CDR3 is 17 residues. V dropped 0 bases and J dropped 7 bases, with 19 bases sitting between them. Germline V gene data show CDR1 as SNHLY and CDR2 as FYNNEI. The CDR3 nucleotides read TGTGCCAGCAGTGAAGCGGGATACCGAAGTGGTGAGCAGCCCCAGCATTTT. Residues: CASSEAGYRSGEQPQHF.

This clone was detected only a few times. This rearrangement joins TRBV5-1 to TRBJ1-1, with 8 bases aligning to TRBD1. With V trimmed by 2 bases and J by 4 bases, 4 bases remained unmatched. CDR1 and CDR2 (germline): SGHRS, YFSETQ. This CDR3 spans 14 amino acids. In nucleotides, the CDR3 is TGCGCCAGCAGCTTTACAGGGGGTAGCACTGAAGCTTTCTTT. It translates to CASSFTGGSTEAFF.

The chain carries TRBV6-4 and TRBJ2-3, with D possibly matching TRBD1 (6 bases). CDR3 length: 15 amino acids. Trimming took off 0 bases at V and 1 base at J, with 8 bases between the two ends. CDR1 and CDR2 from the germline V gene are MRHNA and SNTAGT. The CDR3 loop is CASSDSPGGTDTQYF. CDR3 nucleotides: TGTGCCAGCAGTGACTCGCCAGGGGGCACAGATACGCAGTATTTT.

This chain's CDR3 is CASSFWRQNQPQHF. In DNA form, the CDR3 reads TGTGCCAGCAGCTTCTGGCGACAGAATCAGCCCCAGCATTTT. This rearrangement joins TRBV5-6 to TRBJ1-5; tentative D call: TRBD1 (5 bases). CDR1 is SGHDT, CDR2 YYEEEE, per germline. This CDR3 is 14 amino acids long. V lost 2 bases and J 4 bases, leaving 10 bases between the germline ends.

CDR3 coding DNA: TGTGCCAGCTCACCCGGGGGGCTCTACGAGCAGTACTTC. Amino acids: CASSPGGLYEQYF. The gene calls are TRBV18 and TRBJ2-7; possible D gene TRBD2, 7 bases. Trimming took 3 bases from V and 3 from J, leaving 9 bases between them. CDR1 is KGHSH, CDR2 LQKENI, per germline. The CDR3 loop spans 13 amino acids.

This sequence joins TRBV29-1 and TRBJ2-3; perhaps TRBD2 as D (5 bases). This CDR3 is 13 amino acids long. Germline V CDR1 and CDR2: SQVTM, ANQGSEA. Trimming removed 3 bases from V and 6 bases from J, with 13 bases in between. CDR3 residues: CSVDEGVADTQYF. The CDR3 DNA follows: TGCAGCGTTGATGAGGGTGTGGCTGATACGCAGTATTTT.

J is TRBJ2-2 and V is TRBV29-1; D is uncertain. The CDR3 consists of 12 residues. Deletions cut 3 bases from V and 6 bases from J, with 8 bases between. Per germline, CDR1 SQVTM and CDR2 ANQGSEA. CDR3 region: CSVELVAGELFF. CDR3 coding DNA: TGCAGCGTTGAGTTGGTGGCCGGGGAGCTGTTTTTT.

The genes are TRBV7-2 and TRBJ2-7; 7 bases match TRBD2. This CDR3 comprises 14 residues. Trimming at V came to 4 bases and at J to 3 bases, leaving 6 bases not matched to a gene. From germline, CDR1 is SGHTA and CDR2 FQGNSA. This CDR3 is CASSSWGGRYEQYF. For the CDR3, the DNA is TGTGCCAGCAGCTCCTGGGGGGGACGCTACGAGCAGTACTTC. Looking up the rest from reference TRBV7-2 and TRBJ2-7 gives the full variable domain: GAGVSQSPSNKVTEKGKDVELRCDPISGHTALYWYRQSLGQGLEFLIYFQGNSAPDKSGLPSDRFSAERTGGSVSTLTIQRTQQEDSAVYLCASSSWGGRYEQYFGPGTRLTVT.

The chain couples TRBV5-6 to TRBJ1-2; D call uncertain. Germline assignment: CDR1 SGHDT and CDR2 YYEEEE. With 0 bases removed from V and 8 bases from J, the gap between germline ends came to 8 bases. CDR3 length: 12 residues. CDR3 sequence reads: CASSLDPSGYTF. As DNA, the CDR3 is TGTGCCAGCAGCTTGGACCCATCGGGCTACACCTTC. The whole variable domain, filled in from reference TRBV5-6 and TRBJ1-2, reads DAGVTQSPTHLIKTRGQQVTLRCSPKSGHDTVSWYQQALGQGPQFIFQYYEEEERQRGNFPDRFSGHQFPNYSSELNVNALLLGDSALYLCASSLDPSGYTFGSGTRLTVV.

The chain uses TRBV11-2 and TRBJ2-1; TRBD2 aligns across 10 bases. Looked up from germline, CDR1 is SGHAT and CDR2 is FQNNGV. The CDR3 loop spans 17 amino acids. The junction had 10 bases not matched to a gene; V was cut back by 5 bases and J by 3 bases. CDR3 in DNA: TGTGCCAGCAGCCTAAACATAGCGGGGGGTTACTACAATGAGCAGTTCTTC. Residues: CASSLNIAGGYYNEQFF.

This sequence joins TRBV5-1 and TRBJ1-2; 8 bases map to TRBD1. The V gene's germline CDR1 is SGHRS and CDR2 YFSETQ. With 1 base clipped from V and 4 bases from J, the junction kept 15 bases outside the gene matches. The CDR3 has 18 amino acids. The CDR3: CASSLYRGQGARSYGYTF. As DNA, the CDR3 is TGCGCCAGCAGCTTGTACCGTGGGCAGGGGGCTCGGAGCTATGGCTACACCTTC. Using reference TRBV5-1 and TRBJ1-2 for the parts outside the CDR3, the full variable domain is KAGVTQTPRYLIKTRGQQVTLSCSPISGHRSVSWYQQTPGQGLQFLFEYFSETQRNKGNFPGRFSGRQFSNSRSEMNVSTLELGDSALYLCASSLYRGQGARSYGYTFGSGTRLTVV.

The V gene is TRBV7-2, the J gene TRBJ2-2, with a possible D match to TRBD2 (6 bases). The CDR3 is 16 residues long. Germline CDR1 reads SGHTA; CDR2 reads FQGNSA. V shed 1 base and J shed 3 bases, with 12 bases lying between them. Here the CDR3 DNA reads TGTGCCAGCAGCTTAGGCGGGACTTCGCACACCGGGGAGCTGTTTTTT. Translated: CASSLGGTSHTGELFF.

This clone was detected a few times. The CDR3 coding sequence is TGTGCCAGCAGTGAAGATCGAAACACTGAAGCTTTCTTT. Protein sequence: CASSEDRNTEAFF. The chain joins TRBV2 to TRBJ1-1; the D is unclear. The CDR3 length is 13 residues. V lost 1 base, J lost 2 bases, and 5 bases lay in between. Germline V gene data show CDR1 as SNHLY and CDR2 as FYNNEI.

There are a few counts of this clone. The chain links TRBV7-9 to TRBJ1-2; D might be TRBD1 (5 bases). The CDR3 covers 14 residues. Trimming cost V 7 bases and J 8 bases, with 20 bases left between them. Germline values: CDR1 SEHNR, CDR2 FQNEAQ (reference sequence). This CDR3 reads CASTTQGRARGYTF. The CDR3 nucleotides read TGTGCCAGCACGACCCAGGGCAGGGCTAGAGGCTACACCTTC.

J is TRBJ1-3 and V is TRBV9, with TRBD1 matching over 9 bases. CDR3 length: 17 amino acids. Trimming at V came to 3 bases and at J to 0 bases, leaving 7 bases not matched to a gene. Germline V gene data show CDR1 as SGDLS and CDR2 as YYNGEE. The CDR3 spells CASSDSGQGRSGNTIYF. The CDR3 DNA reads as TGTGCCAGCAGCGATTCCGGACAGGGGCGCTCTGGAAACACCATATATTTT.

This chain links TRBV6-6 with TRBJ1-2; D call uncertain. V lost 10 bases to trimming and J lost 4 bases, with 19 bases between them. The CDR3 sequence is 14 residues long. Germline CDR1 MNHNY, CDR2 SVGAGI (reference sequence). The CDR3 bases are TGTGCCACCTGGACTGCCCCTAGCCTCTATGGCTACACCTTC. Translation gives CATWTAPSLYGYTF.

This clone is termed medium-sized. DNA of the CDR3: TGCAGCGTTGAAGACCCACGGACAGGGTACTATGGCTACACCTTC. Translated: CSVEDPRTGYYGYTF. The V call is TRBV29-1, the J call TRBJ1-2; 8 bases agree with TRBD1. V gave up 0 bases and J gave up 3 bases; unmatched junction bases: 6. CDR3 length equals 15 residues. Germline assignment: CDR1 SQVTM and CDR2 ANQGSEA.

The chain is built from TRBV4-2 and TRBJ1-5, with 11 bases fitting TRBD1. The CDR3 runs 15 residues. After removal of 0 bases from V and 6 bases from J, the junction contained 1 base not matched to a gene. Germline values: CDR1 LGHNA, CDR2 YNFKEQ. The CDR3 region is CASSQDGQGAQPQHF. For the CDR3, the DNA is TGTGCCAGCAGCCAAGATGGACAGGGGGCTCAGCCCCAGCATTTT.

The chain couples TRBV11-3 to TRBJ2-2; D is perhaps TRBD1 or TRBD2 (5 bases each). The CDR3 has 16 amino acids. Germline CDR1 and CDR2: SGHNT and YENEEA. The V end lost 5 bases, the J end lost 7 bases, and 20 bases lay between the germline ends. In DNA form, the CDR3 reads TGTGCCAGCAGCCCCGGGACCGCTCGTGACGGCGGGGAGCTGTTTTTT. Amino acids: CASSPGTARDGGELFF.

The rearrangement links TRBV30 to TRBJ2-5, with 7 bases fitting TRBD2. Germline CDR1 GTSNPN, CDR2 SVGIG (reference sequence). This CDR3 contains 13 residues. Trimming cost V 3 bases and J 5 bases; bases outside gene matches: 6. The CDR3 DNA reads TGTGCCTGGAGGACCGCGGGGGTCGAGACCCAGTACTTC. Protein product: CAWRTAGVETQYF.

This clone occurred a few times. The rearrangement uses TRBV2 and TRBJ2-3, with 7 bases that match TRBD2. The CDR3 is made up of 17 amino acids. Trimming took 1 base from V and 6 from J; bases not matched to a gene: 13. Germline V CDR1 and CDR2: SNHLY, FYNNEI. For the CDR3, the DNA is TGTGCCAGCAGTGAAGAGCGTAGGAGCGGGGTAGGGGATACGCAGTATTTT. Translated: CASSEERRSGVGDTQYF.